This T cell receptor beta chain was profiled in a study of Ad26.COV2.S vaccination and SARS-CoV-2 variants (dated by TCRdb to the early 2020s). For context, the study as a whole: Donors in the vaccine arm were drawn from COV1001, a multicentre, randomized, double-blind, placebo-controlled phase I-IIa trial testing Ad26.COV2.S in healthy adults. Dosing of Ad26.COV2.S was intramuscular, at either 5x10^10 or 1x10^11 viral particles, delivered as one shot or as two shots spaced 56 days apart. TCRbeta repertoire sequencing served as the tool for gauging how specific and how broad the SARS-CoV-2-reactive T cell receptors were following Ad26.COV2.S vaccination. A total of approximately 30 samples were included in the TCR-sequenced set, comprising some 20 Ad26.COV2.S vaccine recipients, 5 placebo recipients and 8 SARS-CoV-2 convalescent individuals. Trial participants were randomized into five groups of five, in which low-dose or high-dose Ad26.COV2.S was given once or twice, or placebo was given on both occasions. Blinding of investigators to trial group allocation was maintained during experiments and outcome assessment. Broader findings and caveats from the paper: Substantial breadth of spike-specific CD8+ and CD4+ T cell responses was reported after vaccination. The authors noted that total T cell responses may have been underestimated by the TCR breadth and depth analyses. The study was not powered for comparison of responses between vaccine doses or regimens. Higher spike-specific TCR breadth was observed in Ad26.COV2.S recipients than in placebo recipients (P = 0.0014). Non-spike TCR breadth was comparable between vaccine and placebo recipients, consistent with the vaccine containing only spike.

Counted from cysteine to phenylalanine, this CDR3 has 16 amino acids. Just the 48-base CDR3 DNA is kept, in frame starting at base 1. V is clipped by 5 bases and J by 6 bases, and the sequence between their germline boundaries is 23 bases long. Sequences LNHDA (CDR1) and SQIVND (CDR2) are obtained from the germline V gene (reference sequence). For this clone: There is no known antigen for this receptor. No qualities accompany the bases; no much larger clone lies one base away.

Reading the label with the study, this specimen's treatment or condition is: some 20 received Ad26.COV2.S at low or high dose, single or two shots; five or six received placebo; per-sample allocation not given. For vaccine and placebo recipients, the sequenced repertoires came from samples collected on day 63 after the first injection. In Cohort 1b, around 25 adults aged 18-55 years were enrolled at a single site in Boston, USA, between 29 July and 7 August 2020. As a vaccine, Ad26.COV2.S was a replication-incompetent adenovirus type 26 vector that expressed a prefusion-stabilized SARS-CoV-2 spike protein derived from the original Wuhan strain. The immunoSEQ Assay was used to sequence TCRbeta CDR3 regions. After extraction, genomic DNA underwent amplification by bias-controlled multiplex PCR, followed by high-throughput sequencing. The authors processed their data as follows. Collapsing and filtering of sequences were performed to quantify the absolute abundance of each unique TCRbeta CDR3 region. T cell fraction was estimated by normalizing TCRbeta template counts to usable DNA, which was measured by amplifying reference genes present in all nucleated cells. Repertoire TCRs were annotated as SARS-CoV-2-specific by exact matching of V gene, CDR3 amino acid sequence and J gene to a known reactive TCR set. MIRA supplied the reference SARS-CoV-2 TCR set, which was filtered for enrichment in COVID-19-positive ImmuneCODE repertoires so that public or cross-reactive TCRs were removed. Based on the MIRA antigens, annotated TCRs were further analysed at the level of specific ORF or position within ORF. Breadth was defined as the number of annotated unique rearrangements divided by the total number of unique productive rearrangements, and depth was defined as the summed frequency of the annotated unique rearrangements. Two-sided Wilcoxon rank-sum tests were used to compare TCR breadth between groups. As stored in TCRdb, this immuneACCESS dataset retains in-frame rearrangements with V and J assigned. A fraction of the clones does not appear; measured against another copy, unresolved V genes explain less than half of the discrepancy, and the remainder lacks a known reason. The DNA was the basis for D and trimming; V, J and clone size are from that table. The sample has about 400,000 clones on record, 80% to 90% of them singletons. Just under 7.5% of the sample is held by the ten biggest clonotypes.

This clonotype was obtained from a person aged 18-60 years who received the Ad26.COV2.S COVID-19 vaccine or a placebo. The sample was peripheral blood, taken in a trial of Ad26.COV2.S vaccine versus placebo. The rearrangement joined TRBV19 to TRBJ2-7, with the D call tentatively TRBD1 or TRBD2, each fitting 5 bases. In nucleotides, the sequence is TGTGCCAGTAGTCAATATTCCGGGACCCCGGCCCCCGAGCAGTACTTC. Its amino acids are CASSQYSGTPAPEQYF.